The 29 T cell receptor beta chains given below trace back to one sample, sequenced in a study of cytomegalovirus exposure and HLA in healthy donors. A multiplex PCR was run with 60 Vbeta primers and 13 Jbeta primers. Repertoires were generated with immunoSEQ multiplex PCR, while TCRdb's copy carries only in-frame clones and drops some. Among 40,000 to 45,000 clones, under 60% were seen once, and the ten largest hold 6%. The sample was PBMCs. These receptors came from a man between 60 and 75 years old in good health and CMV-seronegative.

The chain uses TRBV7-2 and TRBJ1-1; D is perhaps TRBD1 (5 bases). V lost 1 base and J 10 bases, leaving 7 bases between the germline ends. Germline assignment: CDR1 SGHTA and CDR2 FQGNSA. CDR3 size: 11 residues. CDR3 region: CASSLGGGAFF. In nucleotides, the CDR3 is TGTGCCAGCAGCTTAGGGGGGGGAGCTTTCTTT.

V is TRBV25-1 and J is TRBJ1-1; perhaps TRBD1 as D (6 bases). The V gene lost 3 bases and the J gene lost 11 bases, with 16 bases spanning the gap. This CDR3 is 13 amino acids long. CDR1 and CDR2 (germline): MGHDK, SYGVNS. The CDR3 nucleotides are TGTGCCAGCAGTGAGACTGGAACAGGGAAGGCTTTCTTT. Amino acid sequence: CASSETGTGKAFF.

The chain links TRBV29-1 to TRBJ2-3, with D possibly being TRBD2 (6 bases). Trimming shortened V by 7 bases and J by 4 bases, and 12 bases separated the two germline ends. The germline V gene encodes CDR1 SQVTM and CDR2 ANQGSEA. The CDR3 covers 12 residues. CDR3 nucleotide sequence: TGCAGCGGGGGGGACTTTCCAGATACGCAGTATTTT. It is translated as CSGGDFPDTQYF.

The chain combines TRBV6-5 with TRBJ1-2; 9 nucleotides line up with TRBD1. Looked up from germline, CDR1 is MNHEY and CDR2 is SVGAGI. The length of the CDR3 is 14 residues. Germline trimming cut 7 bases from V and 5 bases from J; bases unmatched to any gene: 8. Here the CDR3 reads CASKITGGNYGYTF. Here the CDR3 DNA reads TGTGCCAGCAAAATTACAGGGGGCAATTATGGCTACACCTTC.

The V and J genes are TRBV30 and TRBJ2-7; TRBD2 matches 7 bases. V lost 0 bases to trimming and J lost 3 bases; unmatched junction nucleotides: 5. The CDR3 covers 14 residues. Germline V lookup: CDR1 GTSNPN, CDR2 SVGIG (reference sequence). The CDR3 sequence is CAWSVSGTDYEQYF. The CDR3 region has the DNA TGTGCCTGGAGTGTAAGCGGGACCGACTACGAGCAGTACTTC.

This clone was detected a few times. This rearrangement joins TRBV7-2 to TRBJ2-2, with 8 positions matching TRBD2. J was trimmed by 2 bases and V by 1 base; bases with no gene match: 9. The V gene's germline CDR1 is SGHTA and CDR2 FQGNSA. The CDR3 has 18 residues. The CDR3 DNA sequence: TGTGCCAGCAGCTTAGGGGCGCCGGGAGGGGTTAACACCGGGGAGCTGTTTTTT. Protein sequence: CASSLGAPGGVNTGELFF.

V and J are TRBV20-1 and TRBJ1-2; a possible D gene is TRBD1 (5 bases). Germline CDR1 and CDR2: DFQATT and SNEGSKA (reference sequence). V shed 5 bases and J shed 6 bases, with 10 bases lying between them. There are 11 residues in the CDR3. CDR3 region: CSAPQGDGYTF. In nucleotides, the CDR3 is TGCAGTGCTCCTCAGGGCGATGGCTACACCTTC.

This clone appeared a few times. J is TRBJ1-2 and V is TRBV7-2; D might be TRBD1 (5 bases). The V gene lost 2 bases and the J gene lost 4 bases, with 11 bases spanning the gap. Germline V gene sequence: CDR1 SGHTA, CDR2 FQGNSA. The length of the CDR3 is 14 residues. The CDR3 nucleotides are TGTGCCAGCAGCTTATCCCCGGGACTCTATGGCTACACCTTC. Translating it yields CASSLSPGLYGYTF.

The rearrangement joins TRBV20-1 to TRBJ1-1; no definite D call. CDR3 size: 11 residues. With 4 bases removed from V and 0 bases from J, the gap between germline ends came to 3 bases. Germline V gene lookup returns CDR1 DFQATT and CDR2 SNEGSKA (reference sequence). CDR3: CSAIMNTEAFF. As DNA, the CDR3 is TGCAGTGCTATAATGAACACTGAAGCTTTCTTT.

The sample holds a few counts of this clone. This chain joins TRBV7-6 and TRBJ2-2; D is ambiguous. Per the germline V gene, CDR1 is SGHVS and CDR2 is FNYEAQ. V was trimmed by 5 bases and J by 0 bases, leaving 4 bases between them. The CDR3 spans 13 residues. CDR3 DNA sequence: TGTGCCAGCAGCCCCGCGAACACCGGGGAGCTGTTTTTT. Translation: CASSPANTGELFF.

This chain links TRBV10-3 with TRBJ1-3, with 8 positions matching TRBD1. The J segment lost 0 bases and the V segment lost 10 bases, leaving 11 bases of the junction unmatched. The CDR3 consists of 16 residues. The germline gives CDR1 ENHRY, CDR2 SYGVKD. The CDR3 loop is CATAGQVDFSGNTIYF. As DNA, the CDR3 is TGTGCCACGGCGGGACAGGTCGACTTCTCTGGAAACACCATATATTTT.

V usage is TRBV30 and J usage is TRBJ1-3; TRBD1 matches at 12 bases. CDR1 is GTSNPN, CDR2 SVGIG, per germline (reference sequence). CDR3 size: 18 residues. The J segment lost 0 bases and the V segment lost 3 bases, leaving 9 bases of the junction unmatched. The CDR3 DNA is TGTGCCTGGAGCCCGGGACAGGGGGCATTCTTCTCTGGAAACACCATATATTTT. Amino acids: CAWSPGQGAFFSGNTIYF. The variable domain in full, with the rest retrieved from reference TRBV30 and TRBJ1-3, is SQTIHQWPATLVQPVGSPLSLECTVEGTSNPNLYWYRQAAGRGLQLLFYSVGIGQISSEVPQNLSASRPQDRQFILSSKKLLLSDSGFYLCAWSPGQGAFFSGNTIYFGEGSWLTVV.

CDR3 DNA sequence: TGCGCCAGCAGCCAGGACAGGGTGAACACCGGGGAGCTGTTTTTT. This codes for CASSQDRVNTGELFF. V gene TRBV4-1 combines with J gene TRBJ2-2; TRBD1 matches 8 bases. The CDR3 runs to 15 residues. The germline gives CDR1 MGHRA, CDR2 YSYEKL. V dropped 3 bases and J dropped 1; count of bases not matched to a gene: 1.

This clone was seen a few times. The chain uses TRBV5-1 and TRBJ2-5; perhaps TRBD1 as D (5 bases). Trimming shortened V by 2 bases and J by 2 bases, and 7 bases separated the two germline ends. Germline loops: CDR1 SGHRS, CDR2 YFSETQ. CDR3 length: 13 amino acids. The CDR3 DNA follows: TGCGCCAGCAGCTTCAGGGTTCAAGAGACCCAGTACTTC. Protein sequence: CASSFRVQETQYF.

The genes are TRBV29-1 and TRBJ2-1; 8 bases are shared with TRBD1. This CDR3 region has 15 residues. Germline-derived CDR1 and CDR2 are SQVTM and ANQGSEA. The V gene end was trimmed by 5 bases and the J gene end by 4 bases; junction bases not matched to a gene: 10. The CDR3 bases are TGCAGCGTTCCCAGGGTTCAGGGGGCTTACAATGAGCAGTTCTTC. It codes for CSVPRVQGAYNEQFF.

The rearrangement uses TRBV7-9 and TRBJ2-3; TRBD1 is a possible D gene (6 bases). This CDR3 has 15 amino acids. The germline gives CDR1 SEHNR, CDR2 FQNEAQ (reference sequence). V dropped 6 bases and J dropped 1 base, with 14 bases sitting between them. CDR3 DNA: TGTGCCAGCAGGTCCACAGGGTCGGGCACAGATACGCAGTATTTT. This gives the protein CASRSTGSGTDTQYF.

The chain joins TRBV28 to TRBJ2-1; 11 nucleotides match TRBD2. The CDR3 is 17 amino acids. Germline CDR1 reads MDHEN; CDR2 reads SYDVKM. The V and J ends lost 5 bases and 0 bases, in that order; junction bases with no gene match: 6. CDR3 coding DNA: TGTGCCAGCAGTCCCCCGCTAGCGGGGGGCTCCTACAATGAGCAGTTCTTC. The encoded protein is CASSPPLAGGSYNEQFF.

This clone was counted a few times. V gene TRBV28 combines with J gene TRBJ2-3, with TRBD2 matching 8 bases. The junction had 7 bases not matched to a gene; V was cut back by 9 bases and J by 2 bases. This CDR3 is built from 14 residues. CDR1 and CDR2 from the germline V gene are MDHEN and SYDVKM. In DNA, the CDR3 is TGTGCCAGTAACATAGCGGGGTCCACAGATACGCAGTATTTT. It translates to CASNIAGSTDTQYF.

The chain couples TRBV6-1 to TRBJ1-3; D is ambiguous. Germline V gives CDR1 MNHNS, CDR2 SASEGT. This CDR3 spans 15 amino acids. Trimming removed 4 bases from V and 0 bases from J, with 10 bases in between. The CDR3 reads CASSGLRSSGNTIYF. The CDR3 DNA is TGTGCCAGCAGTGGTCTTAGGAGCTCTGGAAACACCATATATTTT.

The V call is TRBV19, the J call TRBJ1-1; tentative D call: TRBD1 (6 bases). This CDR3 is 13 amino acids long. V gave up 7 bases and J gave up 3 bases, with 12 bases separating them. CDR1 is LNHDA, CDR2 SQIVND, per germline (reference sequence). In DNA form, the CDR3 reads TGTGCCAGTACGGAAGGGGGATACACTGAAGCTTTCTTT. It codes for CASTEGGYTEAFF.

The CDR3 nucleotides are TGTGCCAGCAGTTTAACAAGATCCGGGACAGGTCACAATCAGCCCCAGCATTTT. This gives the protein CASSLTRSGTGHNQPQHF. The chain employs TRBV27 and TRBJ1-5; TRBD1 agrees at 8 bases. This CDR3 contains 18 residues. CDR1 and CDR2 from the germline V gene are MNHEY and SMNVEV (reference sequence). V lost 2 bases, J lost 3 bases, and 12 bases stayed unmatched.

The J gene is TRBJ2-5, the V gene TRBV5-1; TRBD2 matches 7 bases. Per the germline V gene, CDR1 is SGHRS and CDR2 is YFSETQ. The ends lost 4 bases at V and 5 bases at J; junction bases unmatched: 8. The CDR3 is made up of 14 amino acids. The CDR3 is CASSAGGGMETQYF. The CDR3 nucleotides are TGCGCCAGCAGCGCTGGGGGGGGGATGGAGACCCAGTACTTC. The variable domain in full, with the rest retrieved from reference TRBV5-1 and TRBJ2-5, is KAGVTQTPRYLIKTRGQQVTLSCSPISGHRSVSWYQQTPGQGLQFLFEYFSETQRNKGNFPGRFSGRQFSNSRSEMNVSTLELGDSALYLCASSAGGGMETQYFGPGTRLLVL.

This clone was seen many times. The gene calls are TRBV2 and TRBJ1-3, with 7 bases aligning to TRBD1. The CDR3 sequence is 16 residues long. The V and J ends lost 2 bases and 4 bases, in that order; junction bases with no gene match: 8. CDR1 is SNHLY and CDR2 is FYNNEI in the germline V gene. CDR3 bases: TGTGCCAGCAGTGAAACTCGGACGGGACAGGGAAACACCATATATTTT. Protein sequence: CASSETRTGQGNTIYF. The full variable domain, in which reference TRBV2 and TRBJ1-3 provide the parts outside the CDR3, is EPEVTQTPSHQVTQMGQEVILRCVPISNHLYFYWYRQILGQKVEFLVSFYNNEISEKSEIFDDQFSVERPDGSNFTLKIRSTKLEDSAMYFCASSETRTGQGNTIYFGEGSWLTVV.

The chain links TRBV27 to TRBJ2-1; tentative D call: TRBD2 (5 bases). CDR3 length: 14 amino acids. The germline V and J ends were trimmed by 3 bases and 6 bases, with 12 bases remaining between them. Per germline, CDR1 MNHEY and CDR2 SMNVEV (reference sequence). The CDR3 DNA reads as TGTGCCAGCAGTTTTATTACTAGACGCAATGAGCAGTTCTTC. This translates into CASSFITRRNEQFF.

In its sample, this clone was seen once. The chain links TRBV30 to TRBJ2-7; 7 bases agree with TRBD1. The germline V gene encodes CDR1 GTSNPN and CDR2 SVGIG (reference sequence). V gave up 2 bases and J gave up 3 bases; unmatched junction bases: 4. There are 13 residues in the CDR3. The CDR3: CAWSSTGVYEQYF. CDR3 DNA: TGTGCCTGGAGTAGTACAGGGGTCTACGAGCAGTACTTC.

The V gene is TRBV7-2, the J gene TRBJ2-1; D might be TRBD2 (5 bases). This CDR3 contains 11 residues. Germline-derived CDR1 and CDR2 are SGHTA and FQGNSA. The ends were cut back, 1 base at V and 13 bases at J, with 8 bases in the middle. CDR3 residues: CASSLGLAQFF. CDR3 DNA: TGTGCCAGCAGCTTAGGGCTAGCTCAGTTCTTC.

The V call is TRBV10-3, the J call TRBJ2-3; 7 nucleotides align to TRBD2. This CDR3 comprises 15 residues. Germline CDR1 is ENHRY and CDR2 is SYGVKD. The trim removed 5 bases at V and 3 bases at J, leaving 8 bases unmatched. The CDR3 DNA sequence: TGTGCCATCAGTATCAGCGGGGAAGGAACAGATACGCAGTATTTT. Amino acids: CAISISGEGTDTQYF.

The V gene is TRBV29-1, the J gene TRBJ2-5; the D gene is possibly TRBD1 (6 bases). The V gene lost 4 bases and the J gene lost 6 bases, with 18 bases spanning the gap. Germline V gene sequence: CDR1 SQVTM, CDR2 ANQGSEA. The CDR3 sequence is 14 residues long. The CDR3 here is CSVVQRTVYQTQYF. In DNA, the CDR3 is TGCAGCGTTGTGCAGCGGACAGTATACCAGACCCAGTACTTC. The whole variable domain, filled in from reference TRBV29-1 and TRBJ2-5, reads SAVISQKPSRDICQRGTSLTIQCQVDSQVTMMFWYRQQPGQSLTLIATANQGSEATYESGFVIDKFPISRPNLTFSTLTVSNMSPEDSSIYLCSVVQRTVYQTQYFGPGTRLLVL.

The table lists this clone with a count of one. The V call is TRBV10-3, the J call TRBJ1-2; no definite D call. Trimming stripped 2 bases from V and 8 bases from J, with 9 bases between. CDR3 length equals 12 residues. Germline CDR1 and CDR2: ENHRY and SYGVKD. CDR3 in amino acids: CAISEASVGYTF. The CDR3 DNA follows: TGTGCCATCAGTGAGGCCAGCGTGGGCTACACCTTC.